This T cell receptor (beta chain) was recorded in a study of OX40 agonist ivuxolimab in advanced cancers. Study-wide findings and caveats: At doses 0.1 to 3.0 mg/kg, CD4+ and CD8+ clones expanded.

Germline assignment: CDR1 MNHEY and CDR2 SVGAGI. The CDR3 has 12 amino acids. V was pared by 11 bases and J by 12 bases, with 12 bases of the junction left unmatched. With baseline, cycle 4 day 1, and cycle 7 day 1 as timepoints, blood was sampled. Repertoires were generated with immunoSEQ multiplex PCR, while TCRdb's copy carries only in-frame clones and drops some. The data contain over 50,000 clones, 86% of them singletons. As for this clone: What it binds is unknown.

V is TRBV6-5 and J is TRBJ2-1; 8 bases are a match to TRBD2. This sample comprised CD4+ or CD8+ T cells sorted from blood, obtained in a trial of the OX40 agonist ivuxolimab. The TCR sequence derives from an adult with an advanced solid tumor such as melanoma, head and neck, liver or kidney cancer. The CDR3 bases are TGTGCCGCCCGGGACTCCGGGGGGGGGCAGTTCTTC. Translating it yields CAARDSGGGQFF.